The 19 T cell receptor beta chains listed next were all sequenced from one sample in a study of neurological immune-mediated disorders. As for time point: longitudinal time-point 1 (baseline). TCRdb passed the 5' RACE reads through MiXCR, listing each CDR3 protein once. The data show some 54,000 distinct CDR3 sequences, roughly a tenth seen once. What was sequenced was PBMCs. The receptor source for this set is a male donor with HTLV-1-associated myelopathy (HAM/TSP).

This clonotype was counted many times. The chain links TRBV7-9 to TRBJ1-1; a possible D gene is TRBD1 (6 bases). This CDR3 comprises 14 residues. With 4 bases removed from V and 5 bases from J, the gap between germline ends came to 14 bases. Per the germline V gene, CDR1 is SEHNR and CDR2 is FQNEAQ (reference sequence). In DNA, the CDR3 is TGTGCCAGCAGCTCACTCAGGGGAGGGACTGAAGCTTTCTTT. Its protein product is CASSSLRGGTEAFF.

CDR3 coding DNA: TGCGCCAGCAGCCGCTCGGGACAGTTCCAAGAGACCCAGTACTTC. Protein product: CASSRSGQFQETQYF. This chain uses TRBV5-1 with TRBJ2-5, with 7 positions matching TRBD1. The CDR3 runs 15 residues. V lost 4 bases to trimming and J lost 1 base; unmatched junction nucleotides: 7. The germline gives CDR1 SGHRS, CDR2 YFSETQ.

This clonotype appeared many times. The rearrangement links TRBV6-2 or TRBV6-3 to TRBJ2-7, with D possibly being TRBD1 (6 bases). V lost 2 bases and J 2 bases, leaving 13 bases between the germline ends. The germline V gene has CDR1 MNHEY and CDR2 SVGEGT. The CDR3 is 15 residues long. The CDR3 reads CASSYGQRSTYEQYF. The CDR3 nucleotides read TGTGCCAGCAGTTACGGACAGCGATCAACCTACGAGCAGTACTTC.

This clonotype was seen only once. This may stem from a read error, because a much larger clone lies one nucleotide away. The rearrangement links TRBV20-1 to TRBJ2-3; D possibly corresponds to TRBD2 (5 bases). The ends were cut back, 8 bases at V and 3 bases at J, with 15 bases in the middle. The germline V gene encodes CDR1 DFQATT and CDR2 SNEGSKA (reference sequence). The CDR3 is made up of 13 amino acids. The CDR3 loop is CSTPERGTDTQYF. The CDR3 nucleotides are TGCAGTACCCCAGAACGGGGAACAGATACGCAGTATTTT.

In its sample, this clonotype was seen many times. The chain has TRBV27 and TRBJ2-4; D perhaps matches TRBD2 (7 bases). The CDR3 extends over 14 amino acids. CDR1 and CDR2 from the germline V gene are MNHEY and SMNVEV (reference sequence). V gave up 6 bases and J gave up 8 bases, with 17 bases separating them. The CDR3 nucleotides read TGTGCCAGCAGGCAGGCGGGGGCCGGGTACATTCAGTACTTC. Protein: CASRQAGAGYIQYF.

The genes are TRBV3-1 and TRBJ1-1; D remains ambiguous. The V end was cut by 4 bases, the J end by 0 bases, with 9 bases between. The CDR3 sequence is 14 residues long. Germline V CDR1 and CDR2: LGHDT, YNNKEL (reference sequence). CDR3 sequence: CASSLKPLNTEAFF. The CDR3 DNA reads TGTGCCAGCAGCCTGAAACCCCTGAACACTGAAGCTTTCTTT.

This clonotype was seen ten or more times. The rearrangement joins TRBV20-1 to TRBJ1-6, with 8 positions matching TRBD1. The ends lost 0 bases at V and 9 bases at J; junction bases unmatched: 4. CDR1 DFQATT and CDR2 SNEGSKA come from the germline V gene (reference sequence). This CDR3 comprises 14 residues. CDR3 nucleotide sequence: TGCAGTGCTAGAGAACGGACAGGGAGTTCACCCCTCCACTTT. This sequence encodes CSARERTGSSPLHF.

The sample holds many counts of this clonotype. The chain combines TRBV20-1 with TRBJ2-7; 7 nucleotides align to TRBD1. Germline loops: CDR1 DFQATT, CDR2 SNEGSKA (reference sequence). Germline trimming cut 3 bases from V and 3 bases from J; bases unmatched to any gene: 5. This CDR3 contains 13 residues. The chain's CDR3 is CSASTGVDYEQYF. The CDR3, as DNA: TGCAGTGCTAGTACAGGGGTCGACTACGAGCAGTACTTC.

The table lists this clonotype with many counts. The V and J genes are TRBV4-3 and TRBJ1-2, with D maybe TRBD1 (6 bases). Germline lookup yields CDR1 LGHNA and CDR2 YSLEER. The V and J ends lost 5 bases and 3 bases respectively, with 7 bases between them. The CDR3 has 12 residues. In DNA, the CDR3 is TGCGCCAGCAGCGACAGGCACTATGGCTACACCTTC. Amino acids: CASSDRHYGYTF.

This clonotype has ten or more counts. A junction end diverges from the germline sequence, so it may reflect a read error. The chain joins TRBV7-2 to TRBJ1-5; D is ambiguous. The germline V gene has CDR1 SGHTA and CDR2 FQGNSA. The CDR3 has 15 amino acids. The CDR3, as DNA: TGTGCCAGCAGCTTAGGAGGCGTATTCAATCAGTCCCAGCATTTT. Encoded protein: CASSLGGVFNQSQHF.

Ten or more counts support this clonotype. The chain links TRBV7-6 to TRBJ2-3, with D possibly matching TRBD2 (5 bases). The V and J ends lost 0 bases and 6 bases respectively, with 16 bases between them. The germline CDR1 and CDR2 sequences are SGHVS and FNYEAQ. The CDR3 consists of 16 residues. CDR3 nucleotides: TGTGCCAGCAGCTTAGCGAGCCAGGCGGACTTGGATACGCAGTATTTT. Amino acid sequence: CASSLASQADLDTQYF.

This clonotype came up many times. The chain couples TRBV5-1 to TRBJ1-2; D is perhaps TRBD1 (5 bases). CDR3 length equals 15 residues. CDR1 and CDR2 (germline): SGHRS, YFSETQ. The V gene lost 4 bases and the J gene lost 4 bases, with 17 bases spanning the gap. This chain's CDR3 is CASSPRTFGGYGYTF. CDR3 nucleotide sequence: TGCGCCAGCAGCCCCAGGACATTCGGCGGCTATGGCTACACCTTC.

This clonotype has a count of ten or more. V is TRBV3-1 and J is TRBJ2-2, with a tentative D call TRBD2 (6 bases). The V gene's germline CDR1 is LGHDT and CDR2 YNNKEL (reference sequence). CDR3 length: 14 residues. V lost 3 bases, J lost 4 bases, and 9 bases lay in between. The CDR3 DNA reads TGTGCCAGCAGCCACGGGAGCCTCACCGGGGAGCTGTTTTTT. Its protein product is CASSHGSLTGELFF.

This clonotype has ten or more counts. The rearrangement links TRBV5-1 to TRBJ2-3; 8 bases are a match to TRBD1. V trimming: 0 bases; J trimming: 5 bases; junction bases outside the gene matches: 8. Germline V lookup: CDR1 SGHRS, CDR2 YFSETQ. This CDR3 is built from 16 residues. The DNA for the CDR3 is TGCGCCAGCAGCTTGGAGGGGACAGGAGCAGAAGATACGCAGTATTTT. Translating gives CASSLEGTGAEDTQYF.

This clonotype has a count of ten or more. The chain is built from TRBV18 and TRBJ1-5; no reliable D call. Germline V lookup: CDR1 KGHSH, CDR2 LQKENI. V dropped 4 bases and J dropped 7 bases, with 11 bases sitting between them. The CDR3 has 13 residues. The CDR3 reads CASSRTISQPQHF. The CDR3 coding sequence is TGTGCCAGCTCACGAACTATCAGCCAGCCCCAGCATTTT.

A remark on this clonotype: A clone one base away is much larger, so this may be a read error. The genes are TRBV28 and TRBJ1-1, with no clear D. The CDR3 is 12 residues long. From germline, CDR1 is MDHEN and CDR2 SYDVKM. The V and J ends lost 10 bases and 1 base respectively, with 10 bases between them. For the CDR3, the DNA is TGTGCCAACAGCCCACCGAACACTGAAGCTTTCTTT. It is translated as CANSPPNTEAFF. The whole variable domain, remainder taken from reference TRBV28 and TRBJ1-1, is DVKVTQSSRYLVKRTGEKVFLECVQDMDHENMFWYRQDPGLGLRLIYFSYDVKMKEKGDIPEGYSVSREKKERFSLILESASTNQTSMYLCANSPPNTEAFFGQGTRLTVV.

About this clonotype itself: This sequence may be a read error, since a much larger clone differs from it by one base. The chain has TRBV28 and TRBJ2-5, with D unclear. The CDR3 is 13 amino acids. Germline V gives CDR1 MDHEN, CDR2 SYDVKM. The CDR3 nucleotides are TGTGCCAACAGTGAGCCAAACCAAGAGACCCAGTACTTC. Its protein is CANSEPNQETQYF.

This clonotype has at least ten counts. The rearrangement links TRBV7-2 to TRBJ2-3; the D is unclear. From germline, CDR1 is SGHTA and CDR2 FQGNSA. The V end lost 1 base, the J end lost 5 bases, and 10 bases lay between the germline ends. CDR3 size: 14 residues. Written as DNA, the CDR3 is TGTGCCAGCAGCTTAGGTCCGCACGGAGATACGCAGTATTTT. This translates into CASSLGPHGDTQYF.

J is TRBJ2-5 and V is TRBV29-1, with D maybe TRBD1 (5 bases). The V end lost 4 bases, the J end lost 4 bases, and 13 bases lay between the germline ends. Per germline, CDR1 SQVTM and CDR2 ANQGSEA. This CDR3 is 13 amino acids long. The CDR3 DNA sequence: TGCAGCGTTGGGACAATCTGGGGAGAGACCCAGTACTTC. This sequence encodes CSVGTIWGETQYF.